A selection of T cell receptor beta chains follows, all from one sample in a study of cytomegalovirus exposure and HLA in healthy donors. Profiled with immunoSEQ multiplex PCR; TCRdb holds only in-frame clones, not every one. The table includes 50,000 to 65,000 clones, roughly 94% detected once. The sequenced material came from PBMCs. The receptors were gathered from a woman aged 18-29 years in good health and CMV-seropositive. CDR3s include the opening cysteine and the closing phenylalanine or tryptophan. D genes are given only for firm matches. Some rows have no size entry. The others give once, few or many, or a class for an expanded clone.

TRBV4-2	TRBJ1-5	.	once	CASSQDRAGQPQHF	TGTGCCAGCAGCCAAGACAGGGCCGGTCAGCCCCAGCATTTT
TRBV6-5	TRBJ1-2	.	.	CASSYPVGEGYGYTF	TGTGCCAGCAGTTACCCCGTGGGTGAGGGCTATGGCTACACCTTC
TRBV18	TRBJ2-2	TRBD1	.	CASSPLTGGHGELFF	TGTGCCAGCTCACCCCTGACAGGGGGCCACGGGGAGCTGTTTTTT
TRBV27	TRBJ2-7	TRBD1	.	CASSHGTGFPYEQYF	TGTGCCAGCAGTCACGGGACAGGGTTTCCCTACGAGCAGTACTTC
TRBV6-6	TRBJ2-2	TRBD2	.	CASRGGSGDTGELFF	TGTGCCAGCAGGGGCGGGAGTGGGGACACCGGGGAGCTGTTTTTT
TRBV28	TRBJ1-2	TRBD1	.	CASRGTGVYGYTF	TGTGCCAGCAGGGGGACAGGGGTTTATGGCTACACCTTC
TRBV4-3	TRBJ1-6	.	.	CASSQDMTANSPLHF	TGCGCCAGCAGCCAAGATATGACAGCCAATTCACCCCTCCACTTT
TRBV5-5	TRBJ1-5	.	once	CASSLQPNQPQHF	TGTGCCAGCAGCTTACAACCAAATCAGCCCCAGCATTTT
TRBV7-8	TRBJ1-2	.	.	CASSLSVQGHSGYTF	TGTGCCAGCAGCTTATCGGTCCAGGGCCACAGTGGCTACACCTTC
TRBV5-1	TRBJ2-3	.	.	CASSLFFGGVGQDTQYF	TGCGCCAGCAGCTTGTTTTTCGGCGGGGTGGGTCAGGATACGCAGTATTTT
TRBV9	TRBJ2-3	TRBD1	.	CASSVEGAQDTQYF	TGTGCCAGCAGCGTAGAGGGGGCCCAAGATACGCAGTATTTT
TRBV28	TRBJ2-7	.	.	CASSRGGSREQYF	TGTGCCAGCAGCCGCGGAGGGAGTCGGGAGCAGTACTTC
TRBV5-1	TRBJ2-7	.	.	CASSPGSGSYEQYF	TGCGCCAGCAGCCCAGGTTCAGGTTCCTACGAGCAGTACTTC
TRBV28	TRBJ2-7	TRBD1	once	CASTTPDRDAYEQYF	TGTGCCAGCACCACCCCGGACAGGGATGCCTACGAGCAGTACTTC
TRBV28	TRBJ1-5	.	.	CASDPTGRATQPQHF	TGTGCCAGTGACCCAACAGGGCGGGCGACTCAGCCCCAGCATTTT
TRBV5-1	TRBJ2-5	TRBD1	.	CASSYDREQETQYF	TGCGCCAGCAGCTATGACAGGGAACAAGAGACCCAGTACTTC
TRBV11-2	TRBJ2-7	.	.	CASSLARTPYEQYF	TGTGCCAGCAGCTTAGCTAGGACACCGTACGAGCAGTACTTC
TRBV4-1	TRBJ1-2	.	.	CASSQVTRVRDGYTF	TGCGCCAGCAGCCAAGTCACCAGGGTTAGGGATGGCTACACCTTC
TRBV4-1	TRBJ2-7	TRBD1	.	CASSHPGQIYEQYF	TGCGCCAGCAGCCATCCGGGACAGATATACGAGCAGTACTTC
TRBV7-6	TRBJ2-1	.	.	CASSGDARGEQFF	TGTGCCAGCAGCGGGGACGCGCGGGGTGAGCAGTTCTTC
TRBV28	TRBJ2-1	TRBD2	.	CASVLANNEQFF	TGTGCCAGCGTACTAGCGAACAATGAGCAGTTCTTC
TRBV6-4	TRBJ2-1	.	.	CASSDSGGSSNEQFF	TGTGCCAGCAGTGACTCTGGGGGGAGTAGTAATGAGCAGTTCTTC
TRBV9	TRBJ2-5	TRBD2	.	CASSVGLAGGETQYF	TGTGCCAGCAGCGTAGGACTAGCGGGGGGAGAGACCCAGTACTTC
TRBV19	TRBJ1-1	.	.	CASSPDGQAEAFF	TGTGCCAGTAGCCCAGATGGGCAGGCCGAAGCTTTCTTT
TRBV28	TRBJ2-3	TRBD2	.	CASTWTSGGDTDTQYF	TGTGCCAGCACTTGGACTAGCGGGGGGGACACAGATACGCAGTATTTT
TRBV6-1	TRBJ2-7	TRBD2	.	CASSDAGLAGIYEQYF	TGTGCCAGCAGTGATGCCGGACTAGCGGGTATCTACGAGCAGTACTTC
TRBV28	TRBJ1-3	.	.	CASSPRTGNTIYF	TGTGCCAGCAGCCCCAGGACTGGAAACACCATATATTTT
TRBV27	TRBJ2-3	.	once	CASSLTNWGADTQYF	TGTGCCAGCAGTTTAACCAATTGGGGCGCAGATACGCAGTATTTT
TRBV5-6	TRBJ2-5	TRBD1	.	CASSLTRQGQETQYF	TGTGCCAGCAGCTTGACGCGACAGGGGCAAGAGACCCAGTACTTC
TRBV11-3	TRBJ2-1	.	.	CASSSGSYNEQFF	TGTGCCAGCAGCTCAGGATCCTACAATGAGCAGTTCTTC
TRBV28	TRBJ2-7	.	.	CASSLAGGKTYEQYF	TGTGCCAGCAGTTTGGCAGGGGGGAAAACCTACGAGCAGTACTTC
TRBV10-3	TRBJ1-6	.	.	CAIQQGANSPLHF	TGTGCCATACAACAGGGAGCTAATTCACCCCTCCACTTT
TRBV7-9	TRBJ2-2	.	.	CASSLDPWGLTSTGELFF	TGTGCCAGCAGCTTAGATCCTTGGGGCCTTACTTCCACCGGGGAGCTGTTTTTT
TRBV4-1	TRBJ2-7	TRBD1	.	CASSQATGQLYEQYF	TGCGCCAGCAGCCAAGCGACGGGACAGCTCTACGAGCAGTACTTC
TRBV5-1	TRBJ2-2	.	.	CASSFPGNTGELFF	TGCGCCAGCAGCTTCCCAGGGAACACCGGGGAGCTGTTTTTT
TRBV4-3	TRBJ2-7	.	.	CASSQGAGVTYSYEQYF	TGCGCCAGCAGCCAAGGCGCAGGCGTCACCTACTCCTACGAGCAGTACTTC
TRBV11-2	TRBJ2-7	.	.	CASSLSATNRGEQYF	TGTGCCAGCAGCTTATCTGCTACAAACCGAGGCGAGCAGTACTTC
TRBV27	TRBJ1-4	TRBD1	.	CASGRTGGVEEKLFF	TGTGCCAGCGGGAGGACAGGTGGCGTGGAAGAAAAACTGTTTTTT
TRBV6-6	TRBJ1-5	TRBD1	.	CASSKTGGGQPQHF	TGTGCCAGCAGTAAGACAGGGGGCGGTCAGCCCCAGCATTTT
TRBV10-3	TRBJ1-1	.	once	CAISEVPGKTEAFF	TGTGCCATCAGTGAAGTACCGGGTAAAACTGAAGCTTTCTTT
TRBV27	TRBJ2-1	.	.	CASSLSGVPYNEQFF	TGTGCCAGCAGTTTATCGGGAGTCCCTTACAATGAGCAGTTCTTC
TRBV14	TRBJ2-5	TRBD1	once	CASSQERGPFGTQYF	TGTGCCAGCAGCCAAGAAAGGGGGCCGTTCGGGACCCAGTACTTC
TRBV6-5	TRBJ2-3	.	.	CASRRGGLGTDTQYF	TGTGCCAGCAGACGAGGGGGTTTGGGCACAGATACGCAGTATTTT